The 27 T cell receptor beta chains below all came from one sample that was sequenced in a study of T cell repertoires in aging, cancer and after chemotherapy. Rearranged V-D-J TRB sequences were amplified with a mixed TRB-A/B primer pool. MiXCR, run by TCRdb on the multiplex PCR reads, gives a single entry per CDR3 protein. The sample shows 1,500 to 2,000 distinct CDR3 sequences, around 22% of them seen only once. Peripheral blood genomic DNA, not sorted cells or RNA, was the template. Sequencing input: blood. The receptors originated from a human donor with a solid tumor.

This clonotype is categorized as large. The DNA for the CDR3 is TGTGCCAGTAGTACTTACCGGGAGCCCATATATGGCTACACCTTC. Amino acid sequence: CASSTYREPIYGYTF. The chain joins TRBV19 to TRBJ1-2; D gene unclear. The CDR3 covers 15 residues. V lost 4 bases, J lost 5 bases, and 17 bases lay in between. Germline CDR1 LNHDA, CDR2 SQIVND (reference sequence).

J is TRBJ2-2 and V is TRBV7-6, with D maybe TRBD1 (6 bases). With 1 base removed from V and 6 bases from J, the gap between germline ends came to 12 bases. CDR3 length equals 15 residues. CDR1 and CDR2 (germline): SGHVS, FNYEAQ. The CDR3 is CASSLGAGAAGELFF. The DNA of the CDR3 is TGTGCCAGCAGCTTAGGGGCAGGGGCTGCCGGGGAGCTGTTTTTT.

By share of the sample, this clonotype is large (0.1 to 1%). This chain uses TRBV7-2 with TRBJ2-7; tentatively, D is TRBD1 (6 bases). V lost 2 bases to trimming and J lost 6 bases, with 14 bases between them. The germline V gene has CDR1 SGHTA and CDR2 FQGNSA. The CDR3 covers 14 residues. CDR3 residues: CASSLSYGGSEQYF. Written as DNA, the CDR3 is TGTGCCAGCAGCTTAAGTTATGGGGGCTCCGAGCAGTACTTC.

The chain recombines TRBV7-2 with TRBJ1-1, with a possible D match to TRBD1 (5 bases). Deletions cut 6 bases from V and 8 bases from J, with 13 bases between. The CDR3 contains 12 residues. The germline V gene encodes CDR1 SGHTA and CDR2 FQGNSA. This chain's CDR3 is CASRPGPGEAFF. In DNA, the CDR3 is TGTGCCAGCAGGCCGGGGCCGGGCGAAGCTTTCTTT.

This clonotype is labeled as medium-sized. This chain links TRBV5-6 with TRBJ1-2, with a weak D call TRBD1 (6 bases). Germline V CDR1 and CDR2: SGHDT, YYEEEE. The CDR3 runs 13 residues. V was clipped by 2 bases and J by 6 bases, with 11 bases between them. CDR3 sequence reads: CASSLGRGDGYTF. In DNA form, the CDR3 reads TGTGCCAGCAGCTTAGGAAGGGGGGATGGCTACACCTTC.

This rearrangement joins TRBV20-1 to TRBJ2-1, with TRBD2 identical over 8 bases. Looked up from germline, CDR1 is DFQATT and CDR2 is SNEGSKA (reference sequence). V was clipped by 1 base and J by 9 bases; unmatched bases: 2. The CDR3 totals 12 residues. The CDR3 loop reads CSARGAGGEQFF. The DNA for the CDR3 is TGCAGTGCTAGAGGGGCGGGGGGTGAGCAGTTCTTC.

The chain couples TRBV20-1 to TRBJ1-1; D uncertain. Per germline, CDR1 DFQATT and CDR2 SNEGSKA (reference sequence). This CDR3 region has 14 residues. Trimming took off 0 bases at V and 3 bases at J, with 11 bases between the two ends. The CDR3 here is CSARDLERDTEAFF. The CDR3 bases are TGCAGTGCTAGAGATTTAGAGAGGGACACTGAAGCTTTCTTT.

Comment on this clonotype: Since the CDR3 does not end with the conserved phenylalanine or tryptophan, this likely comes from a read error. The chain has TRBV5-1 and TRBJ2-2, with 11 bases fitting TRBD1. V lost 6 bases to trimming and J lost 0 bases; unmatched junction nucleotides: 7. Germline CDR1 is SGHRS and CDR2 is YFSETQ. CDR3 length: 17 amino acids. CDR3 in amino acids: CASTVGQGDTNTGELFI. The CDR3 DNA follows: TGCGCCAGCACCGTGGGACAGGGGGACACGAACACCGGGGAGCTGTTTATT.

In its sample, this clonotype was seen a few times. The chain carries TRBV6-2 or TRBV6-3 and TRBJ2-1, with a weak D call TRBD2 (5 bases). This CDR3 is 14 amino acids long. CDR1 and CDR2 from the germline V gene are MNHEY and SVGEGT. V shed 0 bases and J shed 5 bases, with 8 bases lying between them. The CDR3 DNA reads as TGTGCCAGCAGTTACTCTATGAGGGACAATGAGCAGTTCTTC. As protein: CASSYSMRDNEQFF.

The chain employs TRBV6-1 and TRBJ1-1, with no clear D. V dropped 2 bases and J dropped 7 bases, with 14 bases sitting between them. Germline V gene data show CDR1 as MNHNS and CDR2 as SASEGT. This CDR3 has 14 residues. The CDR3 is CASSESPRVNEAFF. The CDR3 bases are TGTGCCAGCAGTGAAAGTCCCAGAGTGAATGAAGCTTTCTTT.

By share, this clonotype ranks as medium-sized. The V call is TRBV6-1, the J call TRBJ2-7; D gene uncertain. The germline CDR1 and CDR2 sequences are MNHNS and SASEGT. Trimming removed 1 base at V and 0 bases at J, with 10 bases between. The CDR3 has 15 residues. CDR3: CASSEGLRSSYEQYF. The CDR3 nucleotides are TGTGCCAGCAGTGAAGGCCTGAGGAGCTCCTACGAGCAGTACTTC.

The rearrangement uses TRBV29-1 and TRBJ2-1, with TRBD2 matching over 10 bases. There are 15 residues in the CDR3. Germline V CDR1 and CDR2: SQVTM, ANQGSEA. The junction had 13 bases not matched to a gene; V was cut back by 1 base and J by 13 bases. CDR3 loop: CSVEASGGRGETQFF. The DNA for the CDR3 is TGCAGCGTTGAAGCTAGCGGGGGAAGGGGAGAGACCCAGTTCTTC.

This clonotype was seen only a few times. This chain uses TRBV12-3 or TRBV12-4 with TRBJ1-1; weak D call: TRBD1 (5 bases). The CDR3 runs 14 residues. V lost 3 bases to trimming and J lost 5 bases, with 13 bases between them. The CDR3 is CASSFSRGGTEAFF. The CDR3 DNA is TGTGCCAGCAGTTTTTCAAGGGGAGGAACTGAAGCTTTCTTT.

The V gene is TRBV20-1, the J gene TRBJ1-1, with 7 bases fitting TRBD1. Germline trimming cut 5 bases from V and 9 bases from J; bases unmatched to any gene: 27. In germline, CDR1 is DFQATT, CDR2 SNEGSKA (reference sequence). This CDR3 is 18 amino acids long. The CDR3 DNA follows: TGCAGTGCTGAGTCCCAAGGGGCAGGGGGTTATTCGCTACTACAAGCTTTCTTT. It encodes CSAESQGAGGYSLLQAFF.

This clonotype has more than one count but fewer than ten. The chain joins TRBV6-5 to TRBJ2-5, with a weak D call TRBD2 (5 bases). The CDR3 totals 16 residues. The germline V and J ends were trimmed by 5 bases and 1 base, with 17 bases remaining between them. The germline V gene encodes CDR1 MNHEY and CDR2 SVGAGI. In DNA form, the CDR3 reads TGTGCCAGCAGTCCCTTCGTCGAGCGGACCCAAGAGACCCAGTACTTC. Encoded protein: CASSPFVERTQETQYF.

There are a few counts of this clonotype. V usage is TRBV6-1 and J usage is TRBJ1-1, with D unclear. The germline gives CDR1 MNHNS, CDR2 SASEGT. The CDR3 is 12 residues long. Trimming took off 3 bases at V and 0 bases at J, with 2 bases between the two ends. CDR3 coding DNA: TGTGCCAGCAGTGAGGTGAACACTGAAGCTTTCTTT. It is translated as CASSEVNTEAFF.

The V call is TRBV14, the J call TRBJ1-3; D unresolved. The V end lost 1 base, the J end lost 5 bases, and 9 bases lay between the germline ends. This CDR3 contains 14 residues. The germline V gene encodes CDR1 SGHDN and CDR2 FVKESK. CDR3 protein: CASSQAGQRNTIYF. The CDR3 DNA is TGTGCCAGCAGCCAAGCCGGGCAAAGAAACACCATATATTTT.

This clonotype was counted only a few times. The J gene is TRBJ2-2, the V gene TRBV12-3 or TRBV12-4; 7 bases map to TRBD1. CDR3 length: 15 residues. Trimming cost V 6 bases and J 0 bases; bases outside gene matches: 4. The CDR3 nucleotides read TGTGCCAGCAGGTTGACAGGGACGAACACCGGGGAGCTGTTTTTT. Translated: CASRLTGTNTGELFF.

DNA of the CDR3: TGCGCCAGCAGTGAGCCGATCGTGACAGCCCGGGACACCATATATTTT. This sequence encodes CASSEPIVTARDTIYF. J is TRBJ1-3 and V is TRBV10-2, with TRBD1 as a possible D gene (5 bases). Looked up from germline, CDR1 is WSHSY and CDR2 is SAAADI. V lost 2 bases and J lost 8, with 19 bases in between. This CDR3 has 16 residues.

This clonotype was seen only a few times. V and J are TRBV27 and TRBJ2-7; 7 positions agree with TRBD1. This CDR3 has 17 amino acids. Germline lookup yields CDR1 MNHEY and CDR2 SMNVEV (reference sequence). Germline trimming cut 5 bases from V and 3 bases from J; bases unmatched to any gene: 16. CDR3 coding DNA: TGTGCCAGCAGTCTATTAATGGGACAGCCGGGGCTCTACGAGCAGTACTTC. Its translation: CASSLLMGQPGLYEQYF.

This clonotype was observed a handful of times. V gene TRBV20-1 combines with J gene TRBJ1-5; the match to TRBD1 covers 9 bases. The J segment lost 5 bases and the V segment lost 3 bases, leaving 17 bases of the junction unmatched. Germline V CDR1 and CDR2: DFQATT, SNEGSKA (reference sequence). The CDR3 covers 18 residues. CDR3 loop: CSASRDRDVFPTYQPQHF. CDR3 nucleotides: TGCAGTGCTAGTCGGGACAGGGACGTTTTCCCAACGTATCAGCCCCAGCATTTT.

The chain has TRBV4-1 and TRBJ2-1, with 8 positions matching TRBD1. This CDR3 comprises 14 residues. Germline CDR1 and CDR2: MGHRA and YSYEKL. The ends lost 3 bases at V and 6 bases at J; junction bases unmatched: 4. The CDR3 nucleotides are TGCGCCAGCAGCCACTGGACAGGGATCAATGAGCAGTTCTTC. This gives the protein CASSHWTGINEQFF.

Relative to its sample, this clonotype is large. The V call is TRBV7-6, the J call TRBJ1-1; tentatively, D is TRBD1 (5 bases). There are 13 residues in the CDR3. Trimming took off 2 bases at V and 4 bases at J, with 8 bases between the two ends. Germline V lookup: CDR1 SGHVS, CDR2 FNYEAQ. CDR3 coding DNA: TGTGCCAGCAGCTTAACGGGGGTCACTGAAGCTTTCTTT. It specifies CASSLTGVTEAFF.

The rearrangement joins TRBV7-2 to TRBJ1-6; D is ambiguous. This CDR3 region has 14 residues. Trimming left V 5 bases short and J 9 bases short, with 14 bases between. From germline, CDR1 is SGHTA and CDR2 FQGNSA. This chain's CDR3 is CASSLSAGASPLHF. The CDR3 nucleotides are TGTGCCAGCAGCCTGTCGGCGGGCGCTTCACCCCTCCACTTT.

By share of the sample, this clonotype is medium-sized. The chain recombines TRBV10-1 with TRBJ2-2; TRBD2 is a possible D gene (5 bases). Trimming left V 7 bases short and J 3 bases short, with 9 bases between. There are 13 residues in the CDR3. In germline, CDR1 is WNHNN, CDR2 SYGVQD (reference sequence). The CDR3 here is CASNSDYTGELFF. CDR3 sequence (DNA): TGCGCCAGCAATAGCGATTACACCGGGGAGCTGTTTTTT.

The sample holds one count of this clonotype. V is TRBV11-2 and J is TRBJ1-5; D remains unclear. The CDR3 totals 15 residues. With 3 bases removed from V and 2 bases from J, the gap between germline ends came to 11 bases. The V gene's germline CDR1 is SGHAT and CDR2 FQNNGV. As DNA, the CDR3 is TGTGCCAGCAGCTTGGCCAAGCAGGGCAATCAGCCCCAGCATTTT. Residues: CASSLAKQGNQPQHF. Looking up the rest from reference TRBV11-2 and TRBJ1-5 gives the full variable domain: EAGVAQSPRYKIIEKRQSVAFWCNPISGHATLYWYQQILGQGPKLLIQFQNNGVVDDSQLPKDRFSAERLKGVDSTLKIQPAKLEDSAVYLCASSLAKQGNQPQHFGDGTRLSIL.

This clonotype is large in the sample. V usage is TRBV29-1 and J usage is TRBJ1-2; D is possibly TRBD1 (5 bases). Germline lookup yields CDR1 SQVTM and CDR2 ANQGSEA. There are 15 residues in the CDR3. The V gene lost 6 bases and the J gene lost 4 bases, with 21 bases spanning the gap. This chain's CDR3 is CSVAVSGPPGYGYTF. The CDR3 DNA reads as TGCAGCGTCGCGGTTTCGGGGCCACCTGGCTATGGCTACACCTTC. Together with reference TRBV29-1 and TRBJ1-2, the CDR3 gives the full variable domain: SAVISQKPSRDICQRGTSLTIQCQVDSQVTMMFWYRQQPGQSLTLIATANQGSEATYESGFVIDKFPISRPNLTFSTLTVSNMSPEDSSIYLCSVAVSGPPGYGYTFGSGTRLTVV.